This TCR beta chain was observed in a study of cytomegalovirus exposure and HLA in healthy donors. About this clone itself: Its target is not known.

CDR1 is MNHEY, CDR2 SMNVEV, per germline (reference sequence). The trim removed 9 bases at V and 7 bases at J, leaving 17 bases unmatched. The CDR3 length is 17 residues. Donors sampled were nominally healthy, though unrecorded immune exposures were likely. The study's findings and limits: A missense DCLRE1C variant was associated with V- and J-gene trimming of TCR beta chains in a later analysis, and an independent cohort replicated the association.

PCR employed 60 Vbeta and 13 Jbeta primers. TCRdb's table, derived via immunoSEQ multiplex PCR, lists solely in-frame clones and lacks some. The data contain about 89,000 clones, 85% of them singletons. The chain is built from TRBV27 and TRBJ2-1, with 11 bases aligning to TRBD2. Sequences were obtained from PBMCs. The receptor comes from a man between 35 and 55 years old in good health and CMV-seropositive. DNA for the CDR3: TGTGCCAGTGGGGGACTAGCGGTACCCCGCTCCTGGAATGAGCAGTTCTTC. This gives the protein CASGGLAVPRSWNEQFF.